The 17 T cell receptor beta chains listed next were all sequenced from one sample in a study of Tregs in tolerant kidney transplant recipients. Measured with immunoSEQ multiplex PCR; TCRdb has only the in-frame clones, and not every one. The sample records roughly 80,000 clones, 95% to 98% being singletons. The sequencing used CD4+ T cells from blood, collected before the transplant. Receptor source: a human donor who received a combined kidney and bone marrow transplant.

The chain carries TRBV5-4 and TRBJ1-1; possible D gene TRBD1, 6 bases. Per germline, CDR1 SGHNT and CDR2 YYREEE (reference sequence). The CDR3 has 13 amino acids. V dropped 5 bases and J dropped 7 bases, with 15 bases sitting between them. CDR3: CASRQDRSNEAFF. CDR3 nucleotides: TGTGCCAGCAGGCAGGACAGAAGCAATGAAGCTTTCTTT. Full variable domain (remainder filled in from reference TRBV5-4 and TRBJ1-1): ETGVTQSPTHLIKTRGQQVTLRCSSQSGHNTVSWYQQALGQGPQFIFQYYREEENGRGNFPPRFSGLQFPNYSSELNVNALELDDSALYLCASRQDRSNEAFFGQGTRLTVV.

The chain employs TRBV11-2 and TRBJ1-4; D perhaps matches TRBD1 (6 bases). Trimming left V 4 bases short and J 7 bases short, with 16 bases between. From germline, CDR1 is SGHAT and CDR2 FQNNGV. CDR3 length: 15 residues. The CDR3 protein is CASSSLWGGREKLFF. CDR3 coding DNA: TGTGCCAGCAGCTCCCTGTGGGGGGGCCGTGAAAAACTGTTTTTT.

The genes are TRBV5-1 and TRBJ2-1; tentatively, D is TRBD2 (5 bases). The CDR3 loop spans 13 amino acids. Germline values: CDR1 SGHRS, CDR2 YFSETQ. V dropped 0 bases and J dropped 5 bases, with 6 bases sitting between them. The CDR3 loop is CASSLGGDNEQFF. CDR3 bases: TGCGCCAGCAGCTTGGGGGGAGACAATGAGCAGTTCTTC.

This chain connects TRBV19 to TRBJ2-7, with D possibly being TRBD1 (5 bases). Germline CDR1 reads LNHDA; CDR2 reads SQIVND (reference sequence). The CDR3 totals 16 residues. Trimming removed 3 bases at V and 6 bases at J, with 21 bases between. CDR3 sequence reads: CASSMGFRVRPSEQYF. In DNA form, the CDR3 reads TGTGCCAGTAGTATGGGGTTCAGGGTTCGCCCCTCCGAGCAGTACTTC.

The V and J genes are TRBV11-1 and TRBJ2-7; 11 bases line up with TRBD2. Germline V CDR1 and CDR2: SGHAT, FQDESV (reference sequence). Trimming took 5 bases from V and 0 from J; bases not matched to a gene: 6. The CDR3 sequence is 16 residues long. The CDR3 spells CASSRRLAGNSYEQYF. The CDR3 DNA is TGTGCCAGCAGCCGCCGACTAGCGGGAAACTCCTACGAGCAGTACTTC.

The V gene is TRBV21-1, the J gene TRBJ2-2; the DNA was not used to check the table's D call, TRBD2. TRBV21-1 is a recognized pseudogene. The CDR3 totals 16 residues. The DNA of the CDR3 is TGTGCCAGCAGCAACCTCCAAATTGCACGGACCGGGGAGCTGTTTTTT. This encodes CASSNLQIARTGELFF.

As regards this clone: The junction does not match germline at one end; this may be a read error. The chain is built from TRBV15 and TRBJ2-5; 10 bases agree with TRBD2. The CDR3 is 13 residues long. Germline CDR1 reads LNHNV; CDR2 reads YYDKDF (reference sequence). The CDR3 sequence is CATSALGSGRGNF. In nucleotides, the CDR3 is TGTGCCACCAGCGCCCTGGGGAGCGGGAGGGGCAACTTC. Together with reference TRBV15 and TRBJ2-5, the CDR3 gives the full variable domain: DAMVIQNPRYQVTQFGKPVTLSCSQTLNHNVMYWYQQKSSQAPKLLFHYYDKDFNNEADTPDNFQSRRPNTSFCFLDIRSPGLGDTAMYLCATSALGSGRGNFGPGTRLLVL.

This clone has a single count. The chain couples TRBV19 to TRBJ1-4, with a weak D call TRBD1 (6 bases). Trimming took 7 bases from V and 8 from J, leaving 14 bases between them. The CDR3 length is 13 residues. Germline loops: CDR1 LNHDA, CDR2 SQIVND (reference sequence). CDR3 in amino acids: CASMLGAGEKLFF. CDR3 in DNA: TGTGCCAGTATGTTGGGGGCTGGGGAAAAACTGTTTTTT.

The chain joins TRBV11-2 to TRBJ2-1; 11 bases agree with TRBD2. Losses at the gene ends were 5 bases for V and 7 bases for J; bases not matched to a gene: 10. CDR1 and CDR2 from the germline V gene are SGHAT and FQNNGV. This CDR3 region has 16 residues. CDR3 sequence (DNA): TGTGCCAGCAGCCCACCTAGCGGGAGGCCATCTAATGAGCAGTTCTTC. Amino acid sequence: CASSPPSGRPSNEQFF. Supplemented by reference TRBV11-2 and TRBJ2-1, the full variable domain reads EAGVAQSPRYKIIEKRQSVAFWCNPISGHATLYWYQQILGQGPKLLIQFQNNGVVDDSQLPKDRFSAERLKGVDSTLKIQPAKLEDSAVYLCASSPPSGRPSNEQFFGPGTRLTVL.

The V gene is TRBV21-1, the J gene TRBJ2-2; no DNA check was done on the table's D call, TRBD1. TRBV21-1 is listed as a pseudogene. The CDR3 spans 16 residues. The CDR3 protein is CASSNETGVNTGELFF. CDR3 nucleotides: TGTGCCAGCAGCAACGAGACAGGGGTGAACACCGGGGAGCTGTTTTTT.

The rearrangement uses TRBV14 and TRBJ2-7, with a tentative D call TRBD2 (5 bases). Germline lookup yields CDR1 SGHDN and CDR2 FVKESK. With 3 bases removed from V and 4 bases from J, the gap between germline ends came to 13 bases. There are 14 residues in the CDR3. The CDR3 nucleotides are TGTGCCAGCAGCCACTTAACCGGGAATTACGAGCAGTACTTC. Protein: CASSHLTGNYEQYF.

The V gene is TRBV2, the J gene TRBJ2-3, with D maybe TRBD2 (6 bases). The CDR3 has 14 amino acids. V was clipped by 6 bases and J by 6 bases, with 16 bases between them. Germline CDR1 is SNHLY and CDR2 is FYNNEI. CDR3 coding DNA: TGTGCCAGCAGCGATCAAATCCGGGGGGATACGCAGTATTTT. It yields the protein CASSDQIRGDTQYF.

The genes are TRBV7-9 and TRBJ2-1; D is unresolved. The CDR3 loop spans 14 amino acids. Trimming left V 3 bases short and J 0 bases short, with 6 bases between. CDR1 SEHNR and CDR2 FQNEAQ come from the germline V gene (reference sequence). CDR3 bases: TGTGCCAGCAGCTTGGCTAGCTCCTACAATGAGCAGTTCTTC. It is translated as CASSLASSYNEQFF.

V is TRBV4-1 and J is TRBJ2-4, with 16 bases matching TRBD2. Losses at the gene ends were 1 base for V and 2 bases for J; bases not matched to a gene: 8. Germline V gene lookup returns CDR1 MGHRA and CDR2 YSYEKL. The CDR3 totals 20 residues. The CDR3 protein is CASSQVLGLAGGRSKNIQYF. The CDR3 DNA sequence: TGCGCCAGCAGCCAAGTTCTGGGACTAGCGGGGGGGCGGTCCAAAAACATTCAGTACTTC.

The rearrangement joins TRBV11-1 to TRBJ2-1; D is unclear. CDR1 SGHAT and CDR2 FQDESV come from the germline V gene (reference sequence). This CDR3 spans 11 amino acids. Trimming left V 6 bases short and J 7 bases short, with 7 bases between. The CDR3 sequence: CASRLGNEQFF. For the CDR3, the DNA is TGTGCCAGCAGGCTAGGTAATGAGCAGTTCTTC.

The chain employs TRBV7-9 and TRBJ2-5; D perhaps matches TRBD2 (5 bases). V was trimmed by 5 bases and J by 5 bases, leaving 21 bases between them. The germline CDR1 and CDR2 sequences are SEHNR and FQNEAQ (reference sequence). The length of the CDR3 is 16 residues. CDR3 nucleotides: TGTGCCAGCAGCCCCTTGAGCGGCAAAGAAATGGAGACCCAGTACTTC. Residues: CASSPLSGKEMETQYF.

The rearrangement joins TRBV7-6 to TRBJ2-7; 9 nucleotides line up with TRBD2. The trim removed 4 bases at V and 2 bases at J, leaving 3 bases unmatched. CDR3 length: 14 residues. Germline loops: CDR1 SGHVS, CDR2 FNYEAQ. The CDR3 region has the DNA TGTGCCAGCAGCTCCCGACTAGCGGCCTACGAGCAGTACTTC. Residues: CASSSRLAAYEQYF.